Shown below are 25 T cell receptor beta chains from a single sample sequenced in a study of blood T cell repertoires in COVID-19. Profiled with immunoSEQ multiplex PCR; TCRdb holds only in-frame clones, not every one. The sample holds 80,000 to 100,000 clones, 81% seen once. Sequenced: peripheral blood. These receptors were taken from a man in his sixties with acute or convalescent COVID-19.

The V call is TRBV3-1 (or the pseudogene TRBV3-2), the J call TRBJ2-5; TRBD2 might be the D (5 bases). The CDR3 length is 17 residues. CDR1 is LGHDT and CDR2 is YNNKEL in the germline V gene (reference sequence). With 1 base removed from V and 5 bases from J, the gap between germline ends came to 20 bases. Here the CDR3 DNA reads TGTGCCAGCAGCCAAGGGTCTCCGGGAAGCCCTTGGGAGACCCAGTACTTC. It encodes CASSQGSPGSPWETQYF.

J is TRBJ2-3 and V is TRBV5-6; 8 bases agree with TRBD1. This CDR3 contains 13 residues. The V gene's germline CDR1 is SGHDT and CDR2 YYEEEE. Trimming took 6 bases from V and 5 from J; bases not matched to a gene: 5. CDR3 coding DNA: TGTGCCAGCATCTCAGGGACAGGAGATACGCAGTATTTT. This gives the protein CASISGTGDTQYF.

The gene calls are TRBV5-6 and TRBJ1-5; D possibly corresponds to TRBD1 (5 bases). The length of the CDR3 is 15 residues. V gave up 2 bases and J gave up 0 bases, with 9 bases separating them. Germline-derived CDR1 and CDR2 are SGHDT and YYEEEE. The CDR3 spells CASSLAGYSNQPQHF. The CDR3 region has the DNA TGTGCCAGCAGCTTAGCAGGGTATAGCAATCAGCCCCAGCATTTT.

This chain links TRBV7-8 with TRBJ1-2, with D uncertain. This CDR3 is built from 14 residues. From germline, CDR1 is SGHVS and CDR2 FQNEAQ. V was clipped by 0 bases and J by 5 bases, with 10 bases between them. CDR3 amino acids: CASSLASGSYGYTF. In DNA, the CDR3 is TGTGCCAGCAGCTTAGCTTCCGGTTCTTATGGCTACACCTTC.

This sequence joins TRBV5-1 and TRBJ2-7; 7 positions agree with TRBD1. The CDR3 runs 13 residues. Per germline, CDR1 SGHRS and CDR2 YFSETQ. The V gene end was trimmed by 4 bases and the J gene end by 3 bases; junction bases not matched to a gene: 4. The CDR3 DNA reads as TGCGCCAGCAGCACGTCAGGGGGCTACGAGCAGTACTTC. This encodes CASSTSGGYEQYF. The whole variable domain, filled in from reference TRBV5-1 and TRBJ2-7, reads KAGVTQTPRYLIKTRGQQVTLSCSPISGHRSVSWYQQTPGQGLQFLFEYFSETQRNKGNFPGRFSGRQFSNSRSEMNVSTLELGDSALYLCASSTSGGYEQYFGPGTRLTVT.

The chain recombines TRBV11-3 with TRBJ2-2; the match to TRBD2 covers 10 bases. Germline values: CDR1 SGHNT, CDR2 YENEEA. The CDR3 runs to 17 residues. Trimming cost V 5 bases and J 4 bases; bases outside gene matches: 10. CDR3 nucleotide sequence: TGTGCCAGCAGCCAGAATCCGGGACTAGCGATCACCGGGGAGCTGTTTTTT. This sequence encodes CASSQNPGLAITGELFF.

The chain links TRBV7-3 to TRBJ2-5; 8 bases match TRBD2. The CDR3 loop spans 14 amino acids. V dropped 5 bases and J dropped 2; count of bases not matched to a gene: 4. The germline CDR1 and CDR2 sequences are SGHTA and FQGTGA. CDR3 nucleotide sequence: TGTGCCAGCAGCCCGGGGGGGCCGCAAGAGACCCAGTACTTC. This sequence encodes CASSPGGPQETQYF.

There are a few counts of this clone. This chain joins TRBV28 and TRBJ1-3; D unclear. Germline V lookup: CDR1 MDHEN, CDR2 SYDVKM. V dropped 8 bases and J dropped 4 bases, with 9 bases sitting between them. CDR3 length: 12 amino acids. This CDR3 reads CASDTTGNTIYF. DNA for the CDR3: TGTGCCAGCGACACCACCGGAAACACCATATATTTT. Full variable domain (remainder filled in from reference TRBV28 and TRBJ1-3): DVKVTQSSRYLVKRTGEKVFLECVQDMDHENMFWYRQDPGLGLRLIYFSYDVKMKEKGDIPEGYSVSREKKERFSLILESASTNQTSMYLCASDTTGNTIYFGEGSWLTVV.

The chain is built from TRBV10-2 and TRBJ2-4; weak D call: TRBD2 (6 bases). This CDR3 region has 11 residues. CDR1 WSHSY and CDR2 SAAADI come from the germline V gene. Between the trimmed V and J ends, which lost 5 bases and 9 bases, there was a span of 8 bases. CDR3 amino acids: CASSKEGIQYF. CDR3 bases: TGCGCCAGCAGTAAGGAGGGCATTCAGTACTTC.

The genes are TRBV2 and TRBJ2-1; 7 nucleotides align to TRBD1. The CDR3 runs 13 residues. Germline V gene data show CDR1 as SNHLY and CDR2 as FYNNEI. The V and J ends lost 6 bases and 8 bases, in that order; junction bases with no gene match: 7. DNA for the CDR3: TGTGCCAGCAGCCAAGACAGGGTCTATGAGCAGTTCTTC. Its translation is CASSQDRVYEQFF.

The chain employs TRBV7-2 and TRBJ2-7; 8 bases align to TRBD1. CDR3 length: 13 amino acids. From germline, CDR1 is SGHTA and CDR2 FQGNSA. With V trimmed by 5 bases and J by 5 bases, 5 bases remained unmatched. Here the CDR3 DNA reads TGTGCCAGCAGCATCGGACAGGGTAACGAGCAGTACTTC. It codes for CASSIGQGNEQYF.

This clone was observed a few times. This chain links TRBV5-4 with TRBJ2-2, with 7 bases that match TRBD1. The CDR3 extends over 15 amino acids. With V trimmed by 3 bases and J by 4 bases, 6 bases remained unmatched. Germline V CDR1 and CDR2: SGHNT, YYREEE (reference sequence). The CDR3 bases are TGTGCCAGCAGCTCTGGACAGGAGGCCACCGGGGAGCTGTTTTTT. This gives the protein CASSSGQEATGELFF.

J is TRBJ2-5 and V is TRBV13, with D perhaps matching TRBD1 (6 bases). The CDR3 consists of 16 residues. Germline V CDR1 and CDR2: PRHDT, FYEKMQ (reference sequence). Deletions cut 0 bases from V and 1 base from J, with 12 bases between. CDR3 sequence (DNA): TGTGCCAGCAGCTTAGGAGGGGGAGTGGGCCAAGAGACCCAGTACTTC. It translates to CASSLGGGVGQETQYF.

This clone has only a few counts. V is TRBV28 and J is TRBJ2-1; tentatively, D is TRBD2 (6 bases). V was trimmed by 3 bases and J by 4 bases, leaving 16 bases between them. The CDR3 sequence is 16 residues long. From germline, CDR1 is MDHEN and CDR2 SYDVKM. In DNA, the CDR3 is TGTGCCAGCAGTTTCGAGCGGGCACAGACGTACAATGAGCAGTTCTTC. It specifies CASSFERAQTYNEQFF. Using reference TRBV28 and TRBJ2-1 for the parts outside the CDR3, the full variable domain is DVKVTQSSRYLVKRTGEKVFLECVQDMDHENMFWYRQDPGLGLRLIYFSYDVKMKEKGDIPEGYSVSREKKERFSLILESASTNQTSMYLCASSFERAQTYNEQFFGPGTRLTVL.

The V and J genes are TRBV30 and TRBJ2-2, with a weak D call TRBD1 (5 bases). This CDR3 comprises 14 residues. Looked up from germline, CDR1 is GTSNPN and CDR2 is SVGIG (reference sequence). Between the trimmed V and J ends, which lost 4 bases and 6 bases, there was a span of 15 bases. This CDR3 is CAWISGNWAGELFF. Written as DNA, the CDR3 is TGTGCCTGGATATCAGGGAATTGGGCCGGGGAGCTGTTTTTT.

The V call is TRBV9, the J call TRBJ2-3, with 7 bases matching TRBD1. CDR1 and CDR2 from the germline V gene are SGDLS and YYNGEE. This CDR3 is built from 14 residues. The J segment lost 5 bases and the V segment lost 0 bases, leaving 3 bases of the junction unmatched. CDR3 amino acids: CASSVEGGRDTQYF. The CDR3 bases are TGTGCCAGCAGCGTAGAAGGGGGCAGAGATACGCAGTATTTT.

The chain combines TRBV3-1 (or the pseudogene TRBV3-2) with TRBJ1-2; D remains ambiguous. Trimming left V 2 bases short and J 8 bases short, with 9 bases between. Germline-derived CDR1 and CDR2 are LGHDT and YNNKEL (reference sequence). The length of the CDR3 is 12 residues. CDR3 nucleotide sequence: TGTGCCAGCAGCCAAACGGAGGGCGGCTACACCTTC. This encodes CASSQTEGGYTF.

The V and J genes are TRBV4-2 and TRBJ2-7, with a tentative D call TRBD2 (5 bases). The CDR3 extends over 14 amino acids. Germline values: CDR1 LGHNA, CDR2 YNFKEQ. V lost 4 bases to trimming and J lost 0 bases, with 10 bases between them. The CDR3 loop is CASSPQADSYEQYF. CDR3 DNA sequence: TGTGCCAGCAGCCCACAAGCGGACTCCTACGAGCAGTACTTC.

V is TRBV18 and J is TRBJ2-3, with D uncertain. Germline V gene lookup returns CDR1 KGHSH and CDR2 LQKENI. V lost 3 bases, J lost 6 bases, and 7 bases lay in between. The CDR3 spans 12 residues. Here the CDR3 DNA reads TGTGCCAGCTCACCCGGTTTGGATACGCAGTATTTT. This codes for CASSPGLDTQYF.

This chain uses TRBV7-2 with TRBJ1-5; D ambiguous. The CDR3 runs to 14 residues. Germline assignment: CDR1 SGHTA and CDR2 FQGNSA. Trimming removed 1 base at V and 7 bases at J, with 11 bases between. Here the CDR3 reads CASSLGSSGQPQHF. In DNA, the CDR3 is TGTGCCAGCAGCTTAGGGTCCAGCGGGCAGCCCCAGCATTTT.

This clone was seen only a few times. The chain joins TRBV5-6 to TRBJ1-2; 9 positions agree with TRBD1. Germline-derived CDR1 and CDR2 are SGHDT and YYEEEE. V shed 1 base, J shed 4 bases, and the junction held 8 bases outside the gene matches. The CDR3 sequence is 16 residues long. The CDR3 DNA follows: TGTGCCAGCAGCTTGTGGGACAGGGTATCGGGCTATGGCTACACCTTC. Protein sequence: CASSLWDRVSGYGYTF.

In nucleotides, the CDR3 is TGTGCCAGCAGCTTAGTTGTCCGGGGAATCTATAATTCACCCCTCCACTTT. Translation: CASSLVVRGIYNSPLHF. The chain combines TRBV11-2 with TRBJ1-6; D call uncertain. The CDR3 extends over 17 amino acids. V was trimmed by 1 base and J by 3 bases, leaving 13 bases between them. The germline gives CDR1 SGHAT, CDR2 FQNNGV.

This rearrangement joins TRBV19 to TRBJ2-5; 8 bases fit TRBD1. From germline, CDR1 is LNHDA and CDR2 SQIVND (reference sequence). Trimming cost V 2 bases and J 2 bases; bases outside gene matches: 13. There are 18 residues in the CDR3. CDR3 sequence: CASSIIQSGGAGQETQYF. The CDR3 nucleotides are TGTGCCAGTAGTATAATTCAGTCAGGGGGCGCGGGTCAAGAGACCCAGTACTTC.

The chain employs TRBV27 and TRBJ2-3, with 11 bases matching TRBD2. CDR1 and CDR2 (germline): MNHEY, SMNVEV (reference sequence). V lost 7 bases and J lost 4; bases outside the gene matches: 10. The CDR3 totals 16 residues. The CDR3 loop reads CASNSGSGRGADTQYF. For the CDR3, the DNA is TGTGCCAGCAACTCGGGTAGCGGGAGGGGCGCAGATACGCAGTATTTT.

This chain connects TRBV5-6 to TRBJ2-7; D is possibly TRBD1 (6 bases). The CDR3 sequence is 15 residues long. CDR1 is SGHDT and CDR2 is YYEEEE in the germline V gene. Trimming cost V 4 bases and J 2 bases, with 16 bases left between them. The CDR3 DNA reads TGTGCCAGCAGCGAACCGAGTAACAGGGCCTACGAGCAGTACTTC. The encoded protein is CASSEPSNRAYEQYF.